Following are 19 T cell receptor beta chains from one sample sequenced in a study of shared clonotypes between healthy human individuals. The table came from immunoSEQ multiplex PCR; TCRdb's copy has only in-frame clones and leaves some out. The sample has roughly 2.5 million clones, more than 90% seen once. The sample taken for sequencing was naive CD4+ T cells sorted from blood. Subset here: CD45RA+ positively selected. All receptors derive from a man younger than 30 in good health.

DNA for the CDR3: TGTGCCAGCAGCTTGGGGGCCCCTGAAAAACTGTTTTTT. Protein sequence: CASSLGAPEKLFF. V gene TRBV5-6 combines with J gene TRBJ1-4, with unresolved D. Between the trimmed V and J ends, which lost 0 bases and 7 bases, there was a span of 7 bases. This CDR3 is built from 13 residues. CDR1 is SGHDT, CDR2 YYEEEE, per germline.

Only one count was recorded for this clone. The CDR3, as DNA: TGTGCCAGCAGTTCGCCTCGGGCTGATGGCTACACCTTC. Its protein is CASSSPRADGYTF. The chain joins TRBV6-5 to TRBJ1-2; D gene ambiguous. Germline loops: CDR1 MNHEY, CDR2 SVGAGI. This CDR3 has 13 residues. Trimming took 4 bases from V and 6 from J, leaving 12 bases between them.

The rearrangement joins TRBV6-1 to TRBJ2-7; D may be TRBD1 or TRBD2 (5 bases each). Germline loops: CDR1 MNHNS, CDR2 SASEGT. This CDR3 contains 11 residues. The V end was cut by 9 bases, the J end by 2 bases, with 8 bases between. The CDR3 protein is CASRDPYEQYF. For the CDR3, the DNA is TGTGCCAGTAGGGACCCCTACGAGCAGTACTTC.

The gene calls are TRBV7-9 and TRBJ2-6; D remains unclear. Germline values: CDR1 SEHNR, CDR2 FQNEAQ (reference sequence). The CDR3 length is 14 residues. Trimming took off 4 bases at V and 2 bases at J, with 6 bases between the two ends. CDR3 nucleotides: TGTGCCAGCAGCTGGAACGCTGGGGCCAACGTCCTGACTTTC. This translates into CASSWNAGANVLTF.

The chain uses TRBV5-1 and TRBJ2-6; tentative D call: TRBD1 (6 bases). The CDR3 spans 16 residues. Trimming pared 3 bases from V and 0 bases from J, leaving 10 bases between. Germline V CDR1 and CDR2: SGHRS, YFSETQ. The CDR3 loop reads CASSSTGSSGANVLTF. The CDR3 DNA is TGCGCCAGCAGCTCAACAGGGAGCTCTGGGGCCAACGTCCTGACTTTC.

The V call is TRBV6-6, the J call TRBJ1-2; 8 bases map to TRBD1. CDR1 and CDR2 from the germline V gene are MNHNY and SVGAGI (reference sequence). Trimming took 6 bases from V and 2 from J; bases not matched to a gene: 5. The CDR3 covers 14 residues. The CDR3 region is CASRPGGGNYGYTF. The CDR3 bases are TGTGCCAGCAGGCCAGGGGGCGGGAACTATGGCTACACCTTC.

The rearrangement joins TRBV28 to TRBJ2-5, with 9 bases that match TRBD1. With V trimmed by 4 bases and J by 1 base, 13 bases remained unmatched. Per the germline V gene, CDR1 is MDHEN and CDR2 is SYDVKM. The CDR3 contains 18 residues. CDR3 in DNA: TGTGCCAGCAGTTCGGGACAGGGCGGCCGAAACCTCCAAGAGACCCAGTACTTC. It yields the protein CASSSGQGGRNLQETQYF.

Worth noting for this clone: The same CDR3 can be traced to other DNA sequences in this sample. The CDR3 DNA follows: TGTGCCAGCAGCCTCAGGACAGGGGGGAATGAAAAACTGTTTTTT. It yields the protein CASSLRTGGNEKLFF. The chain is built from TRBV9 and TRBJ1-4, with 10 bases aligning to TRBD1. This CDR3 comprises 15 residues. V shed 4 bases, J shed 5 bases, and the junction held 5 bases outside the gene matches. The germline V gene encodes CDR1 SGDLS and CDR2 YYNGEE.

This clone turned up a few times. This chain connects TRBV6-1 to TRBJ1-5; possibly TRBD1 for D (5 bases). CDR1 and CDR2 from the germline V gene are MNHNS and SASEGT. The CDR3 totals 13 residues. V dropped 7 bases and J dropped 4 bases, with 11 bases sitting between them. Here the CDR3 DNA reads TGTGCCAGCACCACCAGGGAGAATCAGCCCCAGCATTTT. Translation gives CASTTRENQPQHF.

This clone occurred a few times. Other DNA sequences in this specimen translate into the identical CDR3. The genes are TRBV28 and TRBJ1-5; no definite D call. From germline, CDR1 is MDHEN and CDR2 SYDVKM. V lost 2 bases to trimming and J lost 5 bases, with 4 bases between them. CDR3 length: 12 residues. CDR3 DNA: TGTGCCAGCAGTTTAAGAGATCAGCCCCAGCATTTT. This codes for CASSLRDQPQHF.

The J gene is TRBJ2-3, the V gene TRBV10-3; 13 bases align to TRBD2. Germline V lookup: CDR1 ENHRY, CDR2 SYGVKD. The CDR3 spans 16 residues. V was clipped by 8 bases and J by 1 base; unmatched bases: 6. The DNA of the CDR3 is TGTGCCATCGGACCCGGGACTAGCGGGGGCACAGATACGCAGTATTTT. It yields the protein CAIGPGTSGGTDTQYF.

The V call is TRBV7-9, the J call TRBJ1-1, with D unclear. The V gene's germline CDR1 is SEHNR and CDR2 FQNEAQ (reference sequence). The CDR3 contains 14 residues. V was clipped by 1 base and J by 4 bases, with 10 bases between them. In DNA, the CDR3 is TGTGCCAGCAGCTTAGTTGGGTCGATCACTGAAGCTTTCTTT. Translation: CASSLVGSITEAFF.

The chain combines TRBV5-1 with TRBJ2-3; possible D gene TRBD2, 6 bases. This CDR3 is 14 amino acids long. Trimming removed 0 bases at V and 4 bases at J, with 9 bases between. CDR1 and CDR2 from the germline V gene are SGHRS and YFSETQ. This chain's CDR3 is CASSLVAAADTQYF. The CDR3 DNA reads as TGCGCCAGCAGCTTGGTAGCGGCGGCAGATACGCAGTATTTT.

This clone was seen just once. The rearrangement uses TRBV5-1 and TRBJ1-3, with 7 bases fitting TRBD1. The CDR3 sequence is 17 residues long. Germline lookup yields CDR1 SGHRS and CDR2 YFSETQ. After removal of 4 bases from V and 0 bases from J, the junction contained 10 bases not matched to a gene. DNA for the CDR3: TGCGCCAGCAGCGCCCTCACAGGGGAACCCTCTGGAAACACCATATATTTT. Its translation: CASSALTGEPSGNTIYF. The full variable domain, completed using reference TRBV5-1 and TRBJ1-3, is KAGVTQTPRYLIKTRGQQVTLSCSPISGHRSVSWYQQTPGQGLQFLFEYFSETQRNKGNFPGRFSGRQFSNSRSEMNVSTLELGDSALYLCASSALTGEPSGNTIYFGEGSWLTVV.

The CDR3 sequence: CATSLEDRRPYEQYF. For the CDR3, the DNA is TGTGCCACCAGCCTTGAGGACAGGAGACCTTACGAGCAGTACTTC. The chain employs TRBV15 and TRBJ2-7; 7 bases are a match to TRBD1. Trimming cost V 5 bases and J 4 bases; bases outside gene matches: 11. The germline V gene encodes CDR1 LNHNV and CDR2 YYDKDF (reference sequence). This CDR3 has 15 residues.

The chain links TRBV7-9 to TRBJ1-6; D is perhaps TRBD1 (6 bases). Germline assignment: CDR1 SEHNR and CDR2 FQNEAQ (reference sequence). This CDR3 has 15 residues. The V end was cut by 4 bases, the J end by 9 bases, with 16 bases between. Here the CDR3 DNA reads TGTGCCAGCAGCTCCATAGGGGGTAGAGGTTCACCCCTCCACTTT. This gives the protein CASSSIGGRGSPLHF.

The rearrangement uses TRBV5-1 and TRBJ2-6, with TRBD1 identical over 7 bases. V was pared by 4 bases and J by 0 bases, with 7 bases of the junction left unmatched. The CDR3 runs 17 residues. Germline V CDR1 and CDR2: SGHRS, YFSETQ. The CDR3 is CASSRTGKNSGANVLTF. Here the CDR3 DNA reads TGCGCCAGCAGCCGGACAGGCAAAAACTCTGGGGCCAACGTCCTGACTTTC.

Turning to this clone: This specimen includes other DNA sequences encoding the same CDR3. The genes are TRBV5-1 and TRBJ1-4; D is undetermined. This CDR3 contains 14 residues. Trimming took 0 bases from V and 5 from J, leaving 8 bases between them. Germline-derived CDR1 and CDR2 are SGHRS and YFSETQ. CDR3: CASSLEGNNEKLFF. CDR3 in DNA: TGCGCCAGCAGCTTGGAGGGTAACAATGAAAAACTGTTTTTT.

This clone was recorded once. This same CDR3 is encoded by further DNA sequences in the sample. CDR3 protein: CASSQGGSGTDTQYF. In nucleotides, the CDR3 is TGCGCCAGCAGCCAAGGGGGTAGCGGCACAGATACGCAGTATTTT. The chain combines TRBV4-1 with TRBJ2-3; D perhaps matches TRBD2 (5 bases). The ends were cut back, 1 base at V and 1 base at J, with 9 bases in the middle. Germline V CDR1 and CDR2: MGHRA, YSYEKL. CDR3 size: 15 residues.